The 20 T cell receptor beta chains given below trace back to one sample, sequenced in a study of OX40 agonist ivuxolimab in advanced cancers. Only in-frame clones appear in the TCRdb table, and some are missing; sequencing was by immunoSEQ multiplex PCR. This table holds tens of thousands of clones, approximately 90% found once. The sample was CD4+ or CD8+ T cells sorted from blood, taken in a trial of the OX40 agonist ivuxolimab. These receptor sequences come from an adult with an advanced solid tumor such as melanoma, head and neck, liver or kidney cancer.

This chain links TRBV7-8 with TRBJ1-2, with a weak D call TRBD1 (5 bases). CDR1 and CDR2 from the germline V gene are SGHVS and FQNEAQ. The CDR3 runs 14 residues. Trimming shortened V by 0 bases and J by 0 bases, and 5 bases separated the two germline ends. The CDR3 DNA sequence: TGTGCCAGCAGCTTAGCAGGGGCTAACTATGGCTACACCTTC. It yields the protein CASSLAGANYGYTF.

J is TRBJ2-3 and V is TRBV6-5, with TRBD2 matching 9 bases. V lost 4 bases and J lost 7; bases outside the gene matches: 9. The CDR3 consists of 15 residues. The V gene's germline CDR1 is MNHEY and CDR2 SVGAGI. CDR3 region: CASSFVAGEWHTQYF. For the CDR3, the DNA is TGTGCCAGCAGTTTTGTAGCGGGAGAGTGGCATACGCAGTATTTT.

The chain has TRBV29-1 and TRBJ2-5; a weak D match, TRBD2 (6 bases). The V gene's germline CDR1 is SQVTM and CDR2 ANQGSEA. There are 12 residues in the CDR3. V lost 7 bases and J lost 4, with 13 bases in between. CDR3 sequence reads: CSAAGGAETQYF. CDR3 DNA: TGCAGCGCCGCCGGGGGAGCAGAGACCCAGTACTTC. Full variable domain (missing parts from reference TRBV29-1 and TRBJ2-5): SAVISQKPSRDICQRGTSLTIQCQVDSQVTMMFWYRQQPGQSLTLIATANQGSEATYESGFVIDKFPISRPNLTFSTLTVSNMSPEDSSIYLCSAAGGAETQYFGPGTRLLVL.

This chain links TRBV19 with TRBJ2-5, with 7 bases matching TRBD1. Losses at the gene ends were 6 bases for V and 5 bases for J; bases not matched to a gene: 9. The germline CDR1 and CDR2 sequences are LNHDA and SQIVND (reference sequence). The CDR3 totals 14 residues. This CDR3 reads CASRPGTEGETQYF. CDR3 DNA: TGTGCCAGTAGACCCGGGACAGAGGGTGAGACCCAGTACTTC.

In DNA form, the CDR3 reads TGTGCCAGCAGCCCAGCGGGGACTTCCTACAATGAGCAGTTCTTC. Translating gives CASSPAGTSYNEQFF. The rearrangement joins TRBV7-3 to TRBJ2-1; 7 bases line up with TRBD2. V dropped 5 bases and J dropped 1; count of bases not matched to a gene: 5. CDR3 length: 15 amino acids. Per germline, CDR1 SGHTA and CDR2 FQGTGA. Complete variable domain (other parts from reference TRBV7-3 and TRBJ2-1): GAGVSQTPSNKVTEKGKYVELRCDPISGHTALYWYRQSLGQGPEFLIYFQGTGAADDSGLPNDRFFAVRPEGSVSTLKIQRTERGDSAVYLCASSPAGTSYNEQFFGPGTRLTVL.

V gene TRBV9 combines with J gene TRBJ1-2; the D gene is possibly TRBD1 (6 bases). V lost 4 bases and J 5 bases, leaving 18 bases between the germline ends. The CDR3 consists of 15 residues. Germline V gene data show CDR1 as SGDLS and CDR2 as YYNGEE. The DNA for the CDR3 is TGTGCCAGCAGCCCAGAAGGTGTCAGGGGTTATGGCTACACCTTC. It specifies CASSPEGVRGYGYTF.

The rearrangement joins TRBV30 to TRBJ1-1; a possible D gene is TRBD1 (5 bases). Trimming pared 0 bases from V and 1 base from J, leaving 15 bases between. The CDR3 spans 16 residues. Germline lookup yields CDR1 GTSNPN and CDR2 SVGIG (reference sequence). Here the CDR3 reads CAWSVLGAGRNTEAFF. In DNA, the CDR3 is TGTGCCTGGAGTGTTCTTGGGGCAGGGAGGAACACTGAAGCTTTCTTT.

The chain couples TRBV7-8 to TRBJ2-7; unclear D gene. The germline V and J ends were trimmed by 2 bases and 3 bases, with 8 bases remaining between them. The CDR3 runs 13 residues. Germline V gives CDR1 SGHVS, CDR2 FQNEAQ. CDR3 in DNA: TGTGCCAGCAGCTTACGGGCGTACTACGAGCAGTACTTC. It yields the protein CASSLRAYYEQYF.

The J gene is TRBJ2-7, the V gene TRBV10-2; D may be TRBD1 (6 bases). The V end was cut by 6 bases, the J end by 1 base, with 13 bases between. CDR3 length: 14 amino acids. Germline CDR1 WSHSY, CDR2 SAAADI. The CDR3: CASSYRDTSYEQYF. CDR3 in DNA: TGCGCCAGCAGCTACAGGGACACTTCCTACGAGCAGTACTTC.

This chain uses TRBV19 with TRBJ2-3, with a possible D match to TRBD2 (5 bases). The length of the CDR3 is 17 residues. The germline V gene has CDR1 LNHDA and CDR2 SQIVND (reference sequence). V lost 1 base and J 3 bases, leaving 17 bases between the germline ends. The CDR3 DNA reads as TGTGCCAGTAGTATAGTCCTTCGGGCGGTAGCGACAGATACGCAGTATTTT. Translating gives CASSIVLRAVATDTQYF.

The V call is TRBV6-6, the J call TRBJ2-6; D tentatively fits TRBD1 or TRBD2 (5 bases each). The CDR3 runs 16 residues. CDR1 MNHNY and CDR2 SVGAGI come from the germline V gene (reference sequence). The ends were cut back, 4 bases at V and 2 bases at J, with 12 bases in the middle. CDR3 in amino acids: CASSSTVGPGANVLTF. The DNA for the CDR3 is TGTGCCAGCAGTTCGACAGTGGGACCTGGGGCCAACGTCCTGACTTTC.

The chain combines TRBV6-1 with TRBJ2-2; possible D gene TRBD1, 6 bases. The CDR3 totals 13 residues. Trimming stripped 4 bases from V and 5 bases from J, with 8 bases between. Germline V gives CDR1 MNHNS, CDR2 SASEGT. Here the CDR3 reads CASSVQGTGELFF. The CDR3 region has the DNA TGTGCCAGCAGTGTACAGGGTACCGGGGAGCTGTTTTTT.

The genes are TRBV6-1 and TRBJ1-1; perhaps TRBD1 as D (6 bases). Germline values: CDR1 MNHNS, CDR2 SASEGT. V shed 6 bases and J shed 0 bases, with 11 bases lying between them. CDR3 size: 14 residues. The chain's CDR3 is CASRNRELNTEAFF. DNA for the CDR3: TGTGCCAGCAGGAACAGGGAGTTGAACACTGAAGCTTTCTTT.

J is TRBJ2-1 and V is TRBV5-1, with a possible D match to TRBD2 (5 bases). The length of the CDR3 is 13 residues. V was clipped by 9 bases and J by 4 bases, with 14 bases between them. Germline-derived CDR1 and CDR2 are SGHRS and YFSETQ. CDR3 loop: CATSSGEYNEQFF. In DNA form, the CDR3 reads TGCGCCACCTCATCCGGGGAATACAATGAGCAGTTCTTC.

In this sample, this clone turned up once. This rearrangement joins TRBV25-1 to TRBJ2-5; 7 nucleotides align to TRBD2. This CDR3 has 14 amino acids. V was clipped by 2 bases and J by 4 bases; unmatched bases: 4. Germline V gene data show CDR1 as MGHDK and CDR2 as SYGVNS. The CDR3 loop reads CASSEREARETQYF. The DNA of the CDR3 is TGTGCCAGCAGTGAACGGGAGGCCCGAGAGACCCAGTACTTC.

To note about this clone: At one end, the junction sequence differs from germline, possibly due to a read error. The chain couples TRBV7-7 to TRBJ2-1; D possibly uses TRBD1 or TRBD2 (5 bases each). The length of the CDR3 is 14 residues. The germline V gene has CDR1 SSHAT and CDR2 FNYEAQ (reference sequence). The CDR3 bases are TGTGCTAGCAGCAAAATGGGGGAATACAATGAGCAGTTCTTC. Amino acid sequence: CASSKMGEYNEQFF.

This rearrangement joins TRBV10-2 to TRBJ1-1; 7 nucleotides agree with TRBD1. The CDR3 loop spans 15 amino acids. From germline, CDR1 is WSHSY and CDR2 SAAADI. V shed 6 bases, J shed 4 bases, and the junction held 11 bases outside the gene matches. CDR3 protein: CASRGRQGEGTEAFF. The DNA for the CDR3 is TGCGCCAGCAGAGGCCGACAGGGCGAGGGCACTGAAGCTTTCTTT.

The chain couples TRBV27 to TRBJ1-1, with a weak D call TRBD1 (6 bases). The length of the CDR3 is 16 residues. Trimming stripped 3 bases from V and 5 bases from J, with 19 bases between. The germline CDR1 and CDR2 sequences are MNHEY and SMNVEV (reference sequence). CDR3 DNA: TGTGCCAGCAGTTTTGGGGGGTACAGGGTCGGGACTGAAGCTTTCTTT. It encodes CASSFGGYRVGTEAFF.

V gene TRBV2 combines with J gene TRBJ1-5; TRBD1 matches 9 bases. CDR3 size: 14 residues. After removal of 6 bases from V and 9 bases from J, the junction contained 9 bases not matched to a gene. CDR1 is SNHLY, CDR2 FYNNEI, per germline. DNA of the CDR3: TGTGCCAGCAGCCGTCCCGGGACAGGGATGCCCCAGCATTTT. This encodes CASSRPGTGMPQHF.

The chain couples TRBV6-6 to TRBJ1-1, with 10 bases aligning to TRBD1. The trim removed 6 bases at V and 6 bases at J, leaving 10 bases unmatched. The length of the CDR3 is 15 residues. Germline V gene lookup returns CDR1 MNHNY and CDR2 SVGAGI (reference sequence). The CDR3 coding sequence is TGTGCCAGCAGGACCAGGGGACAGGGGTTGGCTGAAGCTTTCTTT. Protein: CASRTRGQGLAEAFF.